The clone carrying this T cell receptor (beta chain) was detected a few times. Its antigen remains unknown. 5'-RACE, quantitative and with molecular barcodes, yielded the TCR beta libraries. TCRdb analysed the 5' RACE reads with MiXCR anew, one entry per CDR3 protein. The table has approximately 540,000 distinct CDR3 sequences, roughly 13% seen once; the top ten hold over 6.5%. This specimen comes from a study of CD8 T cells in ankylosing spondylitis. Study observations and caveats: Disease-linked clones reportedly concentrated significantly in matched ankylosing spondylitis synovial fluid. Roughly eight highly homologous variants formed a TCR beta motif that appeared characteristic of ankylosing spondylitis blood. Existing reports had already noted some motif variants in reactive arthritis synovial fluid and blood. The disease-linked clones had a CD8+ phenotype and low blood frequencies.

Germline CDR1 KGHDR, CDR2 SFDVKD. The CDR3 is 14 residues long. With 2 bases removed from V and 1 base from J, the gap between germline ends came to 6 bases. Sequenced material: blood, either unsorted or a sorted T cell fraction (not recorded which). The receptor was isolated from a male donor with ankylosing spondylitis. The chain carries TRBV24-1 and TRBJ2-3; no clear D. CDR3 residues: CATSDSGRTDTQYF. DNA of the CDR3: TGTGCCACCAGTGATTCTGGACGCACAGATACGCAGTATTTT.